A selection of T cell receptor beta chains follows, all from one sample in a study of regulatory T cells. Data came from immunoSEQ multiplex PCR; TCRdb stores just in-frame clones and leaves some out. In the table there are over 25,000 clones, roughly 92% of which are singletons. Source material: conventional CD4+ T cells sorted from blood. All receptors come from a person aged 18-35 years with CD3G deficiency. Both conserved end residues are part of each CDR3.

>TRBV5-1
CASSLGTYTDTQYF
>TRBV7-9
CASSSGQGGYTF
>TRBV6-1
CASNTGSSYEQYF
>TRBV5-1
CASSGQGQSNTEAFF
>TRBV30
CAWSDQGNQPQHF
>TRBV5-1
CASSLERAKGDTQYF
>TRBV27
CASSLSTGVEKLFF
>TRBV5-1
CASSLVLAGRNEQFF
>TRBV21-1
CASSGFGPCSYNEQFF
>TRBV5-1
CASSSSGSTGELFF
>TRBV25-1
CASSPGGQTNEKLFF
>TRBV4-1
CASRLRPGLNTEAFF
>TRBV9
CASSDTPGQGEKLFF
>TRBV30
CAWSVGLAGYNEQFF
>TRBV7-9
CASSLSSGANVLTF
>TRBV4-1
CASSYRDRGADTQYF
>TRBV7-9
CASSFGGMIDTQYF
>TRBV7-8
CASSLGLAGTYEQYF
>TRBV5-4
CASSSGLRTDTQYF
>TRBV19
CASSKTRRANEKLFF
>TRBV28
CASRSDARKLAGGDEQFF
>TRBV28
CASSLWSGSGELFF
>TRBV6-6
CASSALNRGPNSPLHF
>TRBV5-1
CASSPGTDGRTDTQYF
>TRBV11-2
CASSPSPVGDTQYF
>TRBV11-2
CASSLVSGAGEAFF
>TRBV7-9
CASSFYPDTQYF
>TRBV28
CASSGSGTDQETQYF
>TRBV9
CASSAEQVSGNTIYF
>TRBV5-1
CASSLGGSNQPQHF
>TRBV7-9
CASSLGFAGGPQFF
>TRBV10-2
CASTETGGNSPLHF
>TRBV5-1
CASSVYGHGYEKLFF
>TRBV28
CASSRSGKGQETQYF
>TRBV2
CASSPSAFGAQIQGYTF
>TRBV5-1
CASSANSGTQYF
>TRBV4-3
CASSHGYTF
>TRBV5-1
CASSLDPGGRTGYTF
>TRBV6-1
CASSESGLYGELFF
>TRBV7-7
CASSLTGGADTQYF
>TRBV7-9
CASSPGPGNSGEDTQYF
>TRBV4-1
CASSQLATGPLVLQFF
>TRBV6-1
CASRGQAGDGYTF
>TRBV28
CASSRGVYEQYF
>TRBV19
CASSRLNFLGLNSGNTIYF
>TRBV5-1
CASSRALNTEAFF
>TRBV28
CASSLRRTNYEQYF
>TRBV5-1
CASSGGIPSTDTQYF
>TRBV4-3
CASSQERGPYEQYF
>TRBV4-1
CASSQGIGTGGYEQYF